The sequence of this TCR beta chain was determined in a study of blood T cell repertoires in COVID-19. Study information: Acute and convalescent COVID-19 specimens originated in the United States, Italy and Spain. T cells, B-cell-depleted T cells, or PBMCs supplied cDNA or gDNA.

With V trimmed by 3 bases and J by 2 bases, 6 bases remained unmatched. This CDR3 has 15 amino acids. Per germline, CDR1 MGHDK and CDR2 SYGVNS. Authors' data handling: Reference gene primer amplification gave nucleated cell count estimates. Here immunoSEQ multiplex PCR was the method, and the copy in TCRdb shows in-frame clones only, minus some. V and J calls and clone size follow that table, whereas D and trimming were derived from the DNA. In the table there are about 70,000 clones, 85% of which are singletons. The source material was peripheral blood. The TCR comes from a man at least 80 years old with acute or convalescent COVID-19. The V gene is TRBV25-1, the J gene TRBJ1-2; 7 nucleotides match TRBD1. DNA for the CDR3: TGTGCCAGCAGTGACCCGGGACAGAGAAACTATGGCTACACCTTC. Translation: CASSDPGQRNYGYTF.